This T cell receptor beta chain was documented in a study of CD8 T cells in ankylosing spondylitis (dated by TCRdb to about 2017). About the investigation overall: The study set out to find disease-linked TCR variants by profiling T cell receptor beta repertoires in ankylosing spondylitis patients and healthy donors. The whole study cohort included 85 to 120 healthy donors and over 20 ankylosing spondylitis patients. Peripheral blood samples were taken, and synovial fluid was additionally collected from ankylosing spondylitis patients. General study outcomes and caveats: Blood from ankylosing spondylitis patients appeared to be characterized by a TCR beta motif composed of eight or nine highly homologous amino acid variants. Significant enrichment of the disease-linked clones was reported in matched synovial fluid samples from ankylosing spondylitis patients. Some of the motif variants had been reported before in the synovial fluid and blood of reactive arthritis patients, a finding that suggests common disease-initiation mechanisms. In peripheral blood, the disease-linked clones were found at relatively low frequencies and had a CD8+ phenotype.

As to this clonotype: Its antigen is still unknown. Base qualities are not at hand, and no much larger clone is one base apart.

CDR1 and CDR2, per the germline V gene (reference sequence), are SGHKS and YYEKEE. V is trimmed back by 1 base and J by 5 bases, and the junction contains 6 bases that no gene match accounts for. Measured from the cysteine to the phenylalanine, the CDR3 is 14 residues long. Only the CDR3 portion is preserved as DNA: 42 bases, with reading frame beginning at the first base. Instrument used: Illumina HiSeq 2500. TCR beta libraries were prepared by quantitative 5'-RACE with molecular barcodes. The original pipeline was this. A new computational method, built on a probabilistic model of VDJ rearrangement, was used to identify disease-linked TCR variants. TCRdb's own reprocessing of the public reads used fastp at Q25 and MiXCR and kept productive beta chains. Merged by CDR3 protein, the rows form single entries marked with the most common genes and DNA. TCRdb, not the original authors, processed these V and J calls. The sample has 290,000 or so distinct CDR3 sequences on record, around 20% of them singletons. The ten biggest clones cover about 3.5% of the sample.

The rearrangement joined TRBV5-5 to TRBJ2-7; TRBD1 lines up with 7 middle nucleotides. The receptor was isolated from a female donor with ankylosing spondylitis or in good health (not recorded which). Sample: blood, either unsorted or a sorted T cell fraction (not recorded which). The nucleotides read TGTGCCAGCAGCTTGACAGGGGTTGGAAACGAGCAGTACTTC. Protein translation: CASSLTGVGNEQYF. The entire variable domain, with the stretches around the CDR3 drawn from the reference TRBV5-5 and TRBJ2-7 proteins, is DAGVTQSPTHLIKTRGQQVTLRCSPISGHKSVSWYQQVLGQGPQFIFQYYEKEERGRGNFPDRFSARQFPNYSSELNVNALLLGDSALYLCASSLTGVGNEQYFGPGTRLTVT.